Each of the 8 T cell receptor beta chains below was sequenced from the same sample in a study of graft-versus-host responses after intestinal transplantation. Graft specimens yielded both intraepithelial and lamina propria lymphocytes. The data were produced by immunoSEQ multiplex PCR, yet TCRdb's version contains in-frame clones alone and is incomplete. The table shows about 18,000 clones, with around three quarters occurring only once. Specimen: ileum tissue, collected approximately 61 weeks after intestinal transplant. The receptor source for this set is a human patient who received an intestinal transplant, so some T cells may come from the graft donor.

The rearrangement links TRBV6-6 to TRBJ1-1; possible D gene TRBD1, 5 bases. Germline assignment: CDR1 MNHNY and CDR2 SVGAGI (reference sequence). The V gene lost 8 bases and the J gene lost 1 base, with 14 bases spanning the gap. The CDR3 has 14 residues. The CDR3 sequence is CASRDGLQNTEAFF. The CDR3 DNA reads as TGTGCCAGCCGGGACGGCTTACAGAACACTGAAGCTTTCTTT.

The rearrangement links TRBV7-2 to TRBJ1-2; D gene uncertain. From germline, CDR1 is SGHTA and CDR2 FQGNSA. The CDR3 consists of 13 residues. V was cut by 2 bases and J by 1 base, with 5 bases left in between. In nucleotides, the CDR3 is TGTGCCAGCAGCTTATTAGTTAACTATGGCTACACCTTC. Protein: CASSLLVNYGYTF.

J is TRBJ2-6 and V is TRBV5-4; tentatively, D is TRBD1 (5 bases). This CDR3 is 17 amino acids long. CDR1 is SGHNT, CDR2 YYREEE, per germline (reference sequence). V shed 2 bases and J shed 4 bases, with 16 bases lying between them. The CDR3 sequence is CASSLDSLGRGANVLTF. CDR3 nucleotide sequence: TGTGCCAGCAGCTTAGACTCCTTGGGGCGAGGGGCCAACGTCCTGACTTTC.

V is TRBV7-6 and J is TRBJ2-3; no firm D call. The CDR3 extends over 13 amino acids. Germline CDR1 reads SGHVS; CDR2 reads FNYEAQ. The V and J ends lost 1 base and 5 bases respectively, with 7 bases between them. CDR3: CASSLGTRDTQYF. For the CDR3, the DNA is TGTGCCAGCAGCTTAGGGACGCGAGATACGCAGTATTTT.

V is TRBV20-1 and J is TRBJ2-1; no definite D call. The CDR3 runs 11 residues. Deletions cut 3 bases from V and 8 bases from J, with 8 bases between. The germline CDR1 and CDR2 sequences are DFQATT and SNEGSKA (reference sequence). CDR3 nucleotide sequence: TGCAGTGCTAGGGGTGGGCATGAGCAGTTCTTC. It is translated as CSARGGHEQFF.

The CDR3 protein is CASSLVGTGAEQYF. CDR3 sequence (DNA): TGTGCCAGCAGCTTAGTGGGGACAGGGGCCGAGCAGTACTTC. V and J are TRBV7-2 and TRBJ2-5, with 10 nucleotides matching TRBD1. The closer fit of TRBJ2-7 to the DNA end suggests the J call may be wrong. CDR1 and CDR2 from the germline V gene are SGHTA and FQGNSA. The length of the CDR3 is 14 residues.

V and J are TRBV6-6 and TRBJ1-1; TRBD1 agrees at 7 bases. Germline trimming cut 10 bases from V and 5 bases from J; bases unmatched to any gene: 10. Germline lookup yields CDR1 MNHNY and CDR2 SVGAGI (reference sequence). The CDR3 totals 13 residues. CDR3 bases: TGTGCCACCCCTGGGGCACAGGGGACTGAAGCTTTCTTT. Translating it yields CATPGAQGTEAFF.

In this sample, this clone turned up once. This chain connects TRBV5-1 to TRBJ2-2; D is perhaps TRBD1 or TRBD2 (6 bases each). Trimming removed 5 bases from V and 2 bases from J, with 13 bases in between. CDR1 is SGHRS, CDR2 YFSETQ, per germline. This CDR3 contains 15 residues. The CDR3: CASRVIGGNTGELFF. In DNA, the CDR3 is TGCGCCAGCAGGGTAATCGGGGGCAACACCGGGGAGCTGTTTTTT.